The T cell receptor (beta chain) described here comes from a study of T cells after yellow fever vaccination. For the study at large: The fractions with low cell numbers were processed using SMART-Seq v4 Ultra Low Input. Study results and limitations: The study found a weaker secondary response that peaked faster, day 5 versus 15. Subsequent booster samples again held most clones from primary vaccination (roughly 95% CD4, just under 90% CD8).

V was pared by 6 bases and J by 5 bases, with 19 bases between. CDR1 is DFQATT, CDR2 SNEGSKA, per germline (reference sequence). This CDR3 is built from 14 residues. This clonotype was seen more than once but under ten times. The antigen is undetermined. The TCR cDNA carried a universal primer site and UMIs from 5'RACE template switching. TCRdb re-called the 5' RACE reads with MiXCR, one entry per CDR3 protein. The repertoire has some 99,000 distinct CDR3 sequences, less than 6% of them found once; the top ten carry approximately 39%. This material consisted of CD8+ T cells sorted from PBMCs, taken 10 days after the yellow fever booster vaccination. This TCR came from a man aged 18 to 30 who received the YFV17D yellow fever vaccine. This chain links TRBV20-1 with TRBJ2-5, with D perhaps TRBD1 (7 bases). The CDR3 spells CSAIDRDLSETQYF. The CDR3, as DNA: TGCAGTGCCATCGACAGGGACTTATCGGAGACCCAGTACTTC.